Following are 10 T cell receptor beta chains from one sample sequenced in a study of radiotherapy plus CTLA-4 blockade in lung cancer. The method was immunoSEQ multiplex PCR; TCRdb's version includes in-frame clones alone and lacks a portion of them. The sample contains 120,000 or so clones, about four fifths of which appear only once. Sample: peripheral blood, taken from a patient treated with radiotherapy plus ipilimumab. The source is a human donor with non-small cell lung cancer who had a partial response to radiotherapy plus ipilimumab.

The chain links TRBV10-3 to TRBJ2-5; D may be TRBD1 (6 bases). The V gene lost 10 bases and the J gene lost 2 bases, with 11 bases spanning the gap. The germline V gene has CDR1 ENHRY and CDR2 SYGVKD. This CDR3 is 12 amino acids long. The CDR3 coding sequence is TGTGCCACGACCGGACAGCAAGAGACCCAGTACTTC. Protein: CATTGQQETQYF.

This chain joins TRBV6-5 and TRBJ1-5, with D perhaps TRBD1 (6 bases). Germline V gene data show CDR1 as MNHEY and CDR2 as SVGAGI. CDR3 length: 14 residues. The germline V and J ends were trimmed by 10 bases and 1 base, with 14 bases remaining between them. The DNA for the CDR3 is TGTGCCACCTCGGGACATCGGAGCAATCAGCCCCAGCATTTT. This gives the protein CATSGHRSNQPQHF.

This chain links TRBV6-5 with TRBJ2-5; D might be TRBD1 (5 bases). The CDR3 totals 15 residues. Germline CDR1 and CDR2: MNHEY and SVGAGI. The V end was cut by 0 bases, the J end by 7 bases, with 15 bases between. The CDR3 DNA sequence: TGTGCCAGCAGTTACTCGGTCCAGGGAAGGTCGACCCAGTACTTC. This encodes CASSYSVQGRSTQYF.

The chain uses TRBV19 and TRBJ1-2; 8 bases are shared with TRBD1. Looked up from germline, CDR1 is LNHDA and CDR2 is SQIVND (reference sequence). CDR3 size: 16 residues. V was pared by 5 bases and J by 1 base, with 9 bases of the junction left unmatched. CDR3 residues: CASSRDRITINYGYTF. In DNA form, the CDR3 reads TGTGCCAGTAGTCGGGACAGGATCACAATTAACTATGGCTACACCTTC.

V and J are TRBV27 and TRBJ2-2; the match to TRBD1 covers 8 bases. J gave up 6 bases and V 6 bases, and 6 bases lay outside the gene matches. Germline V CDR1 and CDR2: MNHEY, SMNVEV (reference sequence). There are 14 residues in the CDR3. The CDR3 is CASSHRGSAGELFF. CDR3 DNA sequence: TGTGCCAGCAGCCACAGGGGGTCGGCCGGGGAGCTGTTTTTT.

The genes are TRBV19 and TRBJ2-3; D unclear. The CDR3 is 16 amino acids. Germline V gives CDR1 LNHDA, CDR2 SQIVND (reference sequence). The V gene lost 7 bases and the J gene lost 2 bases, with 19 bases spanning the gap. The CDR3: CASTPRSRVSTDTQYF. The CDR3 DNA follows: TGTGCCAGTACCCCACGATCTCGGGTCTCCACAGATACGCAGTATTTT. Looking up the rest from reference TRBV19 and TRBJ2-3 gives the full variable domain: DGGITQSPKYLFRKEGQNVTLSCEQNLNHDAMYWYRQDPGQGLRLIYYSQIVNDFQKGDIAEGYSVSREKKESFPLTVTSAQKNPTAFYLCASTPRSRVSTDTQYFGPGTRLTVL.

This clone occurred once. The rearrangement uses TRBV5-6 and TRBJ2-1; 8 bases are shared with TRBD1. Trimming took 0 bases from V and 0 from J; bases not matched to a gene: 5. Germline assignment: CDR1 SGHDT and CDR2 YYEEEE. The CDR3 is made up of 17 amino acids. CDR3 in amino acids: CASSLVQGASSYNEQFF. DNA of the CDR3: TGTGCCAGCAGCTTGGTGCAGGGGGCGAGCTCCTACAATGAGCAGTTCTTC.

V usage is TRBV7-2 and J usage is TRBJ2-1; the D gene is possibly TRBD2 (6 bases). The CDR3 covers 14 residues. Trimming stripped 3 bases from V and 1 base from J, with 7 bases between. In germline, CDR1 is SGHTA, CDR2 FQGNSA. The CDR3 spells CASSFAGSYNEQFF. The CDR3 DNA is TGTGCCAGCAGCTTCGCGGGGTCCTACAATGAGCAGTTCTTC.

V gene TRBV19 combines with J gene TRBJ1-3; TRBD1 matches at 8 bases. CDR1 is LNHDA, CDR2 SQIVND, per germline (reference sequence). Trimming took 5 bases from V and 0 from J; bases not matched to a gene: 6. The CDR3 covers 16 residues. In DNA form, the CDR3 reads TGTGCCAGTAGTCCCCGGGACAGGATCTCTGGAAACACCATATATTTT. The encoded protein is CASSPRDRISGNTIYF.

This clone was seen only once. The genes are TRBV7-3 and TRBJ2-3; 10 nucleotides align to TRBD2. After removal of 4 bases from V and 3 bases from J, the junction contained 7 bases not matched to a gene. This CDR3 is 16 amino acids long. The germline CDR1 and CDR2 sequences are SGHTA and FQGTGA. CDR3 loop: CASSSTGLADTDTQYF. DNA for the CDR3: TGTGCCAGCAGCTCCACCGGACTAGCGGATACAGATACGCAGTATTTT.